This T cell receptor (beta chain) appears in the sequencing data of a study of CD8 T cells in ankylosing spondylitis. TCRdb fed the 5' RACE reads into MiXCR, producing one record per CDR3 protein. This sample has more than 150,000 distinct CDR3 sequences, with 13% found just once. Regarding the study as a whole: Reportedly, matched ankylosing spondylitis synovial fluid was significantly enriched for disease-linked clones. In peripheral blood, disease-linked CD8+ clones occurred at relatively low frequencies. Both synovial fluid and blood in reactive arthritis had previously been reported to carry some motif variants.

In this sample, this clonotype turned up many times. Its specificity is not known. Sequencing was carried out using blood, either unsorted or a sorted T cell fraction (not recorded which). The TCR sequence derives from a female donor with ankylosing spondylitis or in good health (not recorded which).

The CDR3 nucleotides are TGTGCCAGCAGCTTAGTCTATAGGGGGGAGACCCAGTACTTC. It encodes CASSLVYRGETQYF. The chain combines TRBV7-2 with TRBJ2-5; the D gene is possibly TRBD1 (6 bases). V was shortened by 1 base and J by 5 bases, with 11 bases between the two germline ends. Germline CDR1 reads SGHTA; CDR2 reads FQGNSA. The CDR3 is 14 residues long.